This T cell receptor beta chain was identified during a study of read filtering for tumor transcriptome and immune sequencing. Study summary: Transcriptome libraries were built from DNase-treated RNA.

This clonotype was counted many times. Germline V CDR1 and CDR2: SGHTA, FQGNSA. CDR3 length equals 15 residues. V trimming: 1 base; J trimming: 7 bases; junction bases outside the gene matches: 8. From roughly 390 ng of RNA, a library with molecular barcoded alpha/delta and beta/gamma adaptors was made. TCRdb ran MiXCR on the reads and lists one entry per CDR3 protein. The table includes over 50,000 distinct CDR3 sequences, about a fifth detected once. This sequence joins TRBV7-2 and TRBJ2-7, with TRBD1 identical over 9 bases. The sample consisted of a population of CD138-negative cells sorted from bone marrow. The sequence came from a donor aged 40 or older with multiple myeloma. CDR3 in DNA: TGTGCCAGCAGCTTAGTGGGACAGGGTACGAGAGAGCAGTACTTC. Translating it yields CASSLVGQGTREQYF.